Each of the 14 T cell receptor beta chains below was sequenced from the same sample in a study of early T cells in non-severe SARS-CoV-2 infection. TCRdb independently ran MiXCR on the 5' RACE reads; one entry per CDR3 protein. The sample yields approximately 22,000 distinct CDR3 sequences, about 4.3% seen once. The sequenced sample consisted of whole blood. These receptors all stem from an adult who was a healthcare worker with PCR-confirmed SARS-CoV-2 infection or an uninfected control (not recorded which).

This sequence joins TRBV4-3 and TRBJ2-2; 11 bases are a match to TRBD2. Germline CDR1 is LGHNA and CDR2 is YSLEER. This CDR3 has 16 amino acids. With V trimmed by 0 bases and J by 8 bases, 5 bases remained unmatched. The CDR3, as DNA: TGCGCCAGCAGCCAAGAGATAGCGGGGGGGACTGGGGAGCTGTTTTTT. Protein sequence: CASSQEIAGGTGELFF.

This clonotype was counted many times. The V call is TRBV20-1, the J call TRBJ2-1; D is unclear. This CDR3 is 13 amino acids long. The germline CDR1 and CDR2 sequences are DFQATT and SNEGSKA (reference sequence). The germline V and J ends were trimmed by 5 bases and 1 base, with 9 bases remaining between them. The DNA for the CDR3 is TGCAGTGCTGAAGAGGATTCCTACAATGAGCAGTTCTTC. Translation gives CSAEEDSYNEQFF.

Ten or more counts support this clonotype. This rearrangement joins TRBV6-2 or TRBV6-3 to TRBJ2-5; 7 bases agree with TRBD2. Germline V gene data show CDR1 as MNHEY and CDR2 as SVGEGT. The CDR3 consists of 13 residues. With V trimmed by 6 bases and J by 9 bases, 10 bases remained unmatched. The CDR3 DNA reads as TGTGCCAGCAGCCGACTAGCTTGGGAGGCCCAGTACTTC. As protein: CASSRLAWEAQYF.

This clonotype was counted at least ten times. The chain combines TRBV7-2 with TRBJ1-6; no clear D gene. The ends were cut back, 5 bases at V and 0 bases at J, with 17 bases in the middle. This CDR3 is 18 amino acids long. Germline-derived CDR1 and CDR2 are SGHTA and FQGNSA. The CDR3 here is CASSPHGPRSSYNSPLHF. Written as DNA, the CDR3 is TGTGCCAGCAGCCCCCACGGCCCCCGAAGCTCCTATAATTCACCCCTCCACTTT.

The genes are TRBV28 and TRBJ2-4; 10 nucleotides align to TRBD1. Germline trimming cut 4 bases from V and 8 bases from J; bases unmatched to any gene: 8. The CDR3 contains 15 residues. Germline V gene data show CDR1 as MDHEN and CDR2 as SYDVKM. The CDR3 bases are TGTGCCAGCAGTTCTCTAGCCGGGACAGGGGACATTCAGTACTTC. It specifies CASSSLAGTGDIQYF.

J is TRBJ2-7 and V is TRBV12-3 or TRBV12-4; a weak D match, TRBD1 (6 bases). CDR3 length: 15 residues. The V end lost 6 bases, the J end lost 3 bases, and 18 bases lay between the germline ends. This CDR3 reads CASSPGGGFRYEQYF. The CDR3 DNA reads TGTGCCAGCAGCCCTGGGGGCGGGTTCCGCTACGAGCAGTACTTC.

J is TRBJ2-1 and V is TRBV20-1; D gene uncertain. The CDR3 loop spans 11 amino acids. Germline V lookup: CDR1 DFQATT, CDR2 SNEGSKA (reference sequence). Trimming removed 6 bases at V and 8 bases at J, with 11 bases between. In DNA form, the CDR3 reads TGCAGTGCGCATAGAATCCATGAGCAGTTCTTC. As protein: CSAHRIHEQFF.

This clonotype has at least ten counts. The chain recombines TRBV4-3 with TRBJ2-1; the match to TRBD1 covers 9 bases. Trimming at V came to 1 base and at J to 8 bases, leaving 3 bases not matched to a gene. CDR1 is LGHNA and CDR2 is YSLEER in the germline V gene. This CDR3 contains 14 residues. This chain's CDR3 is CASSQGGQGHEQFF. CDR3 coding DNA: TGCGCCAGCAGCCAAGGGGGACAGGGCCATGAGCAGTTCTTC.

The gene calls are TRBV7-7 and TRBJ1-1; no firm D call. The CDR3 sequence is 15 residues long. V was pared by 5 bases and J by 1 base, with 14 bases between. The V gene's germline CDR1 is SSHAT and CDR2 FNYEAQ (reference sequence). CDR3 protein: CASSPLQVGNTEAFF. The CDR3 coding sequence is TGTGCCAGCAGCCCCCTGCAGGTCGGGAACACTGAAGCTTTCTTT.

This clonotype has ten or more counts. The CDR3, as DNA: TGTGCCAGCAGTCAACCCGGGGACAGGGGTGGATCACCCCTCCACTTT. Translated, it gives CASSQPGDRGGSPLHF. The V call is TRBV7-8, the J call TRBJ1-6, with 10 bases aligning to TRBD1. Germline V gene sequence: CDR1 SGHVS, CDR2 FQNEAQ. The J segment lost 10 bases and the V segment lost 6 bases, leaving 12 bases of the junction unmatched. The CDR3 is 16 amino acids. The whole variable domain, remainder taken from reference TRBV7-8 and TRBJ1-6, is GAGVSQSPRYKVAKRGQDVALRCDPISGHVSLFWYQQALGQGPEFLTYFQNEAQLDKSGLPSDRFFAERPEGSVSTLKIQRTQQEDSAVYLCASSQPGDRGGSPLHFGNGTRLTVT.

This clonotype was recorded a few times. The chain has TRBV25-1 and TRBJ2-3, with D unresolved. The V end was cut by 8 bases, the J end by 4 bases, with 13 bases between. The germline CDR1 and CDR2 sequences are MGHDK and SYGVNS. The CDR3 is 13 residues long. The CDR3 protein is CASEYREADTQYF. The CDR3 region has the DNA TGTGCCAGCGAATACCGAGAGGCAGATACGCAGTATTTT. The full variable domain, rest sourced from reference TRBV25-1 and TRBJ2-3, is EADIYQTPRYLVIGTGKKITLECSQTMGHDKMYWYQQDPGMELHLIHYSYGVNSTEKGDLSSESTVSRIRTEHFPLTLESARPSHTSQYLCASEYREADTQYFGPGTRLTVL.

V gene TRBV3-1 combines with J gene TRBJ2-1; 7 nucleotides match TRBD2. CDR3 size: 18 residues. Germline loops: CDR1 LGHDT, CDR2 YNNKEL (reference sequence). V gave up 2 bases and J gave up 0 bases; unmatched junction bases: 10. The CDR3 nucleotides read TGTGCCAGCAGCCAACTCCCGGAGTGGGGGGGCTCCTACAATGAGCAGTTCTTC. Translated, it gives CASSQLPEWGGSYNEQFF.

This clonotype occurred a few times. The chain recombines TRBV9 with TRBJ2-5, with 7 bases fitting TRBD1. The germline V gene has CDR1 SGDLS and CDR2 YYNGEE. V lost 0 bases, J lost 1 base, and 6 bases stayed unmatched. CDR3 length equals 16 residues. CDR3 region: CASSVVPRQGQETQYF. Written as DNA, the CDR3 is TGTGCCAGCAGCGTAGTACCCCGACAGGGCCAAGAGACCCAGTACTTC.

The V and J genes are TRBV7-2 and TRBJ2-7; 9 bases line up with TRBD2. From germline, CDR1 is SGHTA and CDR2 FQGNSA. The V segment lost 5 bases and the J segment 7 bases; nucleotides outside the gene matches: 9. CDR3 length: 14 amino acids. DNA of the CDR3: TGTGCCAGCAGCCTCCCATTAGCGGGGGTTGAGCAGTACTTC. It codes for CASSLPLAGVEQYF.